The T cell receptor beta chain described here comes from a study of response to subunit inactivated influenza vaccine. MiXCR was run by TCRdb on the RT-PCR reads, yielding one entry per CDR3 protein. The sample carries 450,000 to 600,000 distinct CDR3 sequences, 7.5% to 8.5% recorded once. Broader study findings: It was suggested by the authors that few new T cells are recruited by each seasonal influenza vaccination.

The length of the CDR3 is 18 residues. V was pared by 4 bases and J by 0 bases, with 17 bases between. From germline, CDR1 is SGHRS and CDR2 YFSETQ. This clonotype came up a few times. As yet, its antigen is unknown. The chain recombines TRBV5-1 with TRBJ2-6; possible D gene TRBD2, 5 bases. This TCR came from a man aged 50-75 years who received an inactivated influenza vaccine. Sequencing used PBMCs from blood, obtained around 25 months after vaccination. The CDR3 DNA reads TGCGCCAGCAGCCCCTCGTGGGCGGGCAACTCTGGGGCCAACGTCCTGACTTTC. This codes for CASSPSWAGNSGANVLTF.